The 10 T cell receptor beta chains presented below share a single source sample, sequenced in a study of low-dose radiotherapy and immunotherapy resistance in tumors. Both TCRalpha and TCRbeta chains were reverse transcribed with V-gene-specific primers. TCR amplification involved 20 to 25 PCR cycles with a constant-region primer and V-primer adapter. TCRdb re-analysed the reads in MiXCR, keeping a single row per CDR3 protein. The repertoire holds approximately 6,400 distinct CDR3 sequences, about 71% seen once, with roughly an eighth in the top ten. These receptor sequences come from a human donor with advanced metastatic prostate, ovarian, gallbladder or colorectal cancer (not recorded which). This table probably holds off-target reads from a library built for another chain.

The chain links TRBV20-1 to TRBJ2-7; 8 bases agree with TRBD1. CDR1 is DFQATT and CDR2 is SNEGSKA in the germline V gene (reference sequence). This CDR3 has 12 residues. With 4 bases clipped from V and 3 bases from J, the junction kept 2 bases outside the gene matches. CDR3 loop: CSAKGQVYEQYF. The CDR3 coding sequence is TGCAGTGCTAAGGGACAGGTCTACGAGCAGTACTTC.

This rearrangement joins TRBV5-1 to TRBJ2-3; no reliable D call. Per germline, CDR1 SGHRS and CDR2 YFSETQ. This CDR3 contains 17 residues. V lost 0 bases, J lost 2 bases, and 16 bases lay in between. DNA for the CDR3: TGCGCCAGCAGCTTGGGACTGAGGCTAGTCCCCACAGATACGCAGTATTTT. Protein: CASSLGLRLVPTDTQYF.

The chain couples TRBV5-6 to TRBJ2-3; a weak D match, TRBD2 (6 bases). CDR3 size: 16 residues. V was shortened by 4 bases and J by 2 bases, with 17 bases between the two germline ends. Germline CDR1 reads SGHDT; CDR2 reads YYEEEE. The CDR3 region has the DNA TGTGCCAGCAGCGGAAGCCGGGACTGGGACACAGATACGCAGTATTTT. As protein: CASSGSRDWDTDTQYF.

This sequence joins TRBV5-1 and TRBJ2-2; D gene uncertain. Per germline, CDR1 SGHRS and CDR2 YFSETQ. The CDR3 spans 18 residues. The V and J ends lost 0 bases and 4 bases respectively, with 19 bases between them. The DNA for the CDR3 is TGCGCCAGCAGCTTGGCGGCCAAGCCCCTTAGGAGCACCGGGGAGCTGTTTTTT. It codes for CASSLAAKPLRSTGELFF.

This clonotype was counted once. CDR3 DNA sequence: TGCGCCAGCAGCGACGGACAAAATCGGTACTTC. Amino acid sequence: CASSDGQNRYF. The V gene is TRBV10-1, the J gene TRBJ2-4, with a possible D match to TRBD1 (5 bases). The CDR3 totals 11 residues. Germline V lookup: CDR1 WNHNN, CDR2 SYGVQD (reference sequence). The V end lost 6 bases, the J end lost 15 bases, and 15 bases lay between the germline ends.

The chain couples TRBV5-1 to TRBJ2-1; D is ambiguous. Germline CDR1 SGHRS, CDR2 YFSETQ. The CDR3 sequence is 12 residues long. The germline V and J ends were trimmed by 0 bases and 6 bases, with 4 bases remaining between them. The CDR3 DNA follows: TGCGCCAGCAGCTTGGGGGGCAATGAGCAGTTCTTC. This encodes CASSLGGNEQFF.

Comment on this clonotype: One end of the junction does not line up with germline, which may come from a read error. The chain is built from TRBV5-3 and TRBJ1-5; D may be TRBD1 (5 bases). TRBV5-3 is designated an ORF whose function remains uncertain. The CDR3 runs 16 residues. In DNA form, the CDR3 reads TGTGCCAGCAGCTCGGGGGTCTTCTTTGTTCGTCAGCCCCAGCATTTT. Its translation is CASSSGVFFVRQPQHF.

The rearrangement joins TRBV27 to TRBJ1-5; D not certain. The CDR3 has 15 residues. The V gene's germline CDR1 is MNHEY and CDR2 SMNVEV (reference sequence). V lost 2 bases, J lost 0 bases, and 8 bases lay in between. Here the CDR3 reads CASSLKTDSNQPQHF. For the CDR3, the DNA is TGTGCCAGCAGTTTAAAGACGGATAGCAATCAGCCCCAGCATTTT.

The gene calls are TRBV29-1 and TRBJ1-2; TRBD1 might be the D (5 bases). This CDR3 region has 17 residues. V was trimmed by 5 bases and J by 1 base, leaving 23 bases between them. Germline V gene data show CDR1 as SQVTM and CDR2 as ANQGSEA. The CDR3 loop is CSVMGDGTENFNYGYTF. DNA for the CDR3: TGCAGCGTTATGGGGGATGGGACCGAAAATTTTAACTATGGCTACACCTTC.

This chain uses TRBV13 with TRBJ2-1, with TRBD2 as a possible D gene (5 bases). Trimming pared 4 bases from V and 1 base from J, leaving 14 bases between. Germline V lookup: CDR1 PRHDT, CDR2 FYEKMQ (reference sequence). This CDR3 spans 16 amino acids. The DNA for the CDR3 is TGTGCCAGCAGCTCCCTAGCTAGAGGATCCTACAATGAGCAGTTCTTC. It codes for CASSSLARGSYNEQFF.